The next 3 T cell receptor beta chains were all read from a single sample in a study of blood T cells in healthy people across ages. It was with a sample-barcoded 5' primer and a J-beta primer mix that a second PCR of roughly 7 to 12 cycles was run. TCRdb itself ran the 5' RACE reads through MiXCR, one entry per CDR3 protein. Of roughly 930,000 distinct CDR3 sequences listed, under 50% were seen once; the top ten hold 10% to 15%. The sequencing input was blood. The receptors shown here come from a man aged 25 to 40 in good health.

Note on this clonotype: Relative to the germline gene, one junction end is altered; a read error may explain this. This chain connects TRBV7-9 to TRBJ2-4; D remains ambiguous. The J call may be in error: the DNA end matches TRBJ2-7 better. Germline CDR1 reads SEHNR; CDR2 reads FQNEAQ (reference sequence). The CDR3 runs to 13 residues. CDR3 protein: CASGLDSFAEQYF. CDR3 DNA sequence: TGTGCCAGCGGCTTAGACTCCTTTGCCGAGCAGTACTTC.

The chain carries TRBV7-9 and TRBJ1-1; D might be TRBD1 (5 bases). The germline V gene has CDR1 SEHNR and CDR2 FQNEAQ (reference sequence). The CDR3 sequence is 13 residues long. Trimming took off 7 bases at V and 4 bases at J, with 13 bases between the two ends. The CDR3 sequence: CASIRAGGTEAFF. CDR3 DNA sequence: TGTGCCAGCATTCGGGCGGGGGGCACTGAAGCTTTCTTT.

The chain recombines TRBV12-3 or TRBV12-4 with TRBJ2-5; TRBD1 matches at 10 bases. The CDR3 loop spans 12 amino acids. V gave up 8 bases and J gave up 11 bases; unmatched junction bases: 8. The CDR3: CASRQGARVQYF. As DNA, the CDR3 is TGTGCCAGCCGACAGGGGGCAAGAGTGCAGTACTTC.